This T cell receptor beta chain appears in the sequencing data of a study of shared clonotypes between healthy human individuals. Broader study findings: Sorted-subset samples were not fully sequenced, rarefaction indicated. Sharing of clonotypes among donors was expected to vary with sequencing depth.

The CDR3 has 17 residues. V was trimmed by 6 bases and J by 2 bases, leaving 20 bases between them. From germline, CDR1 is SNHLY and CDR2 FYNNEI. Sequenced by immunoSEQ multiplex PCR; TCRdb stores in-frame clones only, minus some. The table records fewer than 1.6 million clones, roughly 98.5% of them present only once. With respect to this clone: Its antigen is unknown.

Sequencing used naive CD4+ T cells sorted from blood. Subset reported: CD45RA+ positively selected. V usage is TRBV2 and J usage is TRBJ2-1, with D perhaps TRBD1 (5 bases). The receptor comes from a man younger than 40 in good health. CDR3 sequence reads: CASSEPQGLGAYNEQFF. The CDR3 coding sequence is TGTGCCAGCAGCGAACCCCAAGGGTTAGGGGCCTACAATGAGCAGTTCTTC.